The clone carrying this T cell receptor (beta chain) has more than one count but fewer than ten. This specimen belongs to a study of T-cell memory formation after mild COVID-19. Trimming took 1 base from V and 2 from J, leaving 11 bases between them. The CDR3 spans 14 residues. The germline CDR1 and CDR2 sequences are DFQATT and SNEGSKA (reference sequence). TCRdb reanalysed the 5' RACE reads using MiXCR and keeps one entry per CDR3 protein. Here the sample spans 400,000 to 500,000 distinct CDR3 sequences, about 19% being singletons. This chain links TRBV20-1 with TRBJ1-1; D is perhaps TRBD1 (6 bases). Sequenced sample: PBMCs or a T cell subset sorted from them (not recorded which). The clonotype was recovered from an adult woman who had mild COVID-19 (a few samples of this study predate the infection). Cell type and time point are not known. CDR3 coding DNA: TGCAGTGCTAGAGTTATAGGGGGAAACACTGAAGCTTTCTTT. This gives the protein CSARVIGGNTEAFF.